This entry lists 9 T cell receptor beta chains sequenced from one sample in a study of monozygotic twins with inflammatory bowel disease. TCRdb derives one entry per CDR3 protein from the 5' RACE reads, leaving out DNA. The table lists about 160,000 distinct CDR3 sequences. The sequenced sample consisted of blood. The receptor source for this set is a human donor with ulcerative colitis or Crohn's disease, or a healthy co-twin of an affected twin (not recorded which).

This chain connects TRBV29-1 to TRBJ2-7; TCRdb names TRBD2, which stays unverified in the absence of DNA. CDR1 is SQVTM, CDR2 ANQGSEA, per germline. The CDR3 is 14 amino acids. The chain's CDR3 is CSVVLLAGRYEQYF.

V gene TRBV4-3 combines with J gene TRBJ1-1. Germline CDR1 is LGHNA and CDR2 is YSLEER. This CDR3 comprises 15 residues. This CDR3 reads CASSPSSGRNTEAFF.

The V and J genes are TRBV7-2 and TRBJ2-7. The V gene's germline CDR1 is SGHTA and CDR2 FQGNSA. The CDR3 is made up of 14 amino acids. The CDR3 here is CASSYTPIPYEQYF. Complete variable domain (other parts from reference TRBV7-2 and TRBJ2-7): GAGVSQSPSNKVTEKGKDVELRCDPISGHTALYWYRQSLGQGLEFLIYFQGNSAPDKSGLPSDRFSAERTGGSVSTLTIQRTQQEDSAVYLCASSYTPIPYEQYFGPGTRLTVT.

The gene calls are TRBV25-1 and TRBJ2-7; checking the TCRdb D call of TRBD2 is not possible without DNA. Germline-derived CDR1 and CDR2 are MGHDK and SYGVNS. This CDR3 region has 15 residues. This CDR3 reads CASFTGGGASYEQYF.

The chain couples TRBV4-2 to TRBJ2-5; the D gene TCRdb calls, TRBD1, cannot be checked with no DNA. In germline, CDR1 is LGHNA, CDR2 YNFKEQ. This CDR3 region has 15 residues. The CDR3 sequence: CASSRGTGYLETQYF.

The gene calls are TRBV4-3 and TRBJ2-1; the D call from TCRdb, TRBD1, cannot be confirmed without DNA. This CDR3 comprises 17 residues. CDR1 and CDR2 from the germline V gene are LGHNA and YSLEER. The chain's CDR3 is CASSHFFTGGTPYEQFF.

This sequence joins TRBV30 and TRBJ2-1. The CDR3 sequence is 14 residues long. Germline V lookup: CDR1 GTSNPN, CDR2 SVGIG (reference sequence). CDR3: CAWSSGGSYNEQFF.

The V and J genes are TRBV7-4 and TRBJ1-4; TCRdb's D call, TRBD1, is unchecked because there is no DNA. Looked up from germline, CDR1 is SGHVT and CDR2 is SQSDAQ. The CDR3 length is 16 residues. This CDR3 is CASSYRDRGTNEKLFF.

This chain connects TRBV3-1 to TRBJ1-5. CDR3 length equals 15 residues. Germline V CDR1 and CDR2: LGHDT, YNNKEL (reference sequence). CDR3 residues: CASSQVYASNQPQHF.